This record covers a single T cell receptor (beta chain). This sample stems from a study of blood T cell repertoires in COVID-19. Study background: Donors in the United States, Italy and Spain gave samples during acute or convalescent COVID-19. PBMCs, B-cell-depleted T cells, or T cells provided the cDNA or gDNA that made up the material.

Per germline, CDR1 LGHDT and CDR2 YNNKEL (reference sequence). The CDR3 length is 12 residues. Trimming removed 1 base from V and 11 bases from J; junction bases left unmatched: 2. As processed by the authors: Reference gene primer amplification yielded estimated nucleated cell counts. Produced via immunoSEQ multiplex PCR; TCRdb's table is partial and in-frame only. That table furnishes V, J and clone size, whereas the DNA furnished D and trimming. This sample has hundreds of thousands of clones, with approximately 79% found just once. The specimen was peripheral blood. This TCR came from a woman of 80 years or more with active or convalescent COVID-19. V usage is TRBV3-1 (or the pseudogene TRBV3-2) and J usage is TRBJ1-5; 7 bases match TRBD1. The DNA of the CDR3 is TGTGCCAGCAGCCAAGTTGGACAGGCCCAGCATTTT. This gives the protein CASSQVGQAQHF.